This T cell receptor beta chain originates from a study of cytomegalovirus exposure and HLA in healthy donors. Comments on this clone: The antigen is not known.

Among the donors, all were healthy bone marrow donors. Points from the study as a whole: Further analysis was carried out later, and it showed several of the most significant clusters appearing linked to common viral pathogens. Cytomegalovirus status was reportedly diagnosed by the classifier with high sensitivity and specificity.

60 Vbeta and 13 Jbeta primers were used in PCR. Original data processing: Later, 65 million to 85 million unique TCR beta chains were counted in an analysis, and some 11 million of them were shared. Assay used: immunoSEQ multiplex PCR; TCRdb lists only in-frame clones, some missing. The V and J calls and clone size come from that table; D and trimming were worked out from the DNA. This table holds under 200,000 clones, roughly 77% found once. Input material: PBMCs. This sequence originates from a male donor in good health and CMV-seronegative.

The CDR3 loop reads CAWTHPGRDDNEQFF. DNA for the CDR3: TGTGCCTGGACCCACCCCGGGAGAGACGACAATGAGCAGTTCTTC. V usage is TRBV30 and J usage is TRBJ2-1; possible D gene TRBD2, 6 bases. CDR3 length: 15 amino acids. Germline V lookup: CDR1 GTSNPN, CDR2 SVGIG (reference sequence). V lost 4 bases to trimming and J lost 5 bases, with 18 bases between them.